This T cell receptor beta chain was identified in a study of T cells after yellow fever vaccination. Whole-study results and caveats: Contaminating bulk clonotypes could be abundant in FACS-sorted repertoires.

Germline V CDR1 and CDR2: SQVTM, ANQGSEA. The CDR3 runs 11 residues. Unmatched junction bases numbered 5, after V lost 6 bases and J lost 6 bases. Generation of TCR cDNA used 5'RACE template switching (which added a universal primer site and UMIs). MiXCR, run by TCRdb on the 5' RACE reads, gives a single entry per CDR3 protein. The table includes under 250,000 distinct CDR3 sequences, 6.9% detected once. This clonotype was detected ten times or more. Its antigen is currently unknown. V is TRBV29-1 and J is TRBJ2-7; 7 bases match TRBD1. The sample consisted of CD4+ T cells sorted from PBMCs, taken 15 days after the yellow fever booster vaccination. The source is a man under 40 who received the YFV17D yellow fever vaccine. The CDR3 protein is CSVTGATEQYF. In nucleotides, the CDR3 is TGCAGCGTAACAGGGGCTACCGAGCAGTACTTC.